This TCR beta chain derives from a study of T-cell reconstitution after alpha-beta-depleted transplantation in children. Germline-derived CDR1 and CDR2 are MDHEN and SYDVKM. The CDR3 is 11 amino acids. Unique molecular identifiers were used in preparing the TCRbeta library. A single record per CDR3 protein comes from TCRdb applying MiXCR to the PCR reads. Here the sample spans 500,000 or so distinct CDR3 sequences, roughly 11% being singletons. This clonotype has more than one count but fewer than ten. Mismatch with germline at one junction end may stem from a read error. The clonotype was recovered from a female patient aged 2-9 years who had a stem cell transplant for aplastic anemia, so the T cells may come from the graft donor. The material was PBMCs, mostly from graft donor cells, obtained 180 days after TCRalphabeta/CD19-depleted stem cell transplant. This chain links TRBV28 with TRBJ2-1; 7 nucleotides align to TRBD1. CDR3 sequence: CASSSRQGHHF. The CDR3 coding sequence is TGTGCCAGCAGTTCCCGACAGGGCCACCACTTC.